This paragraph covers one TCR beta chain sequence. Its antigen is not known. This sample is part of a study of PD-L1 blockade in urothelial cancer. Profiled with immunoSEQ multiplex PCR; TCRdb holds only in-frame clones, not every one. The sample consists of roughly 90,000 clones, 90% to 95% of them appearing once. V lost 1 base to trimming and J lost 1 base; unmatched junction nucleotides: 2. The germline CDR1 and CDR2 sequences are SGHVS and FQNEAQ. The CDR3 is 16 residues long. The study's findings and limits: Greater 3-week expansion of tumor-associated blood clones was recorded for durable-benefit patients.

The chain couples TRBV7-8 to TRBJ2-1, with 9 bases lining up with TRBD2. The starting material was PBMCs, obtained around atezolizumab (anti-PD-L1) treatment. The receptor was derived from a man aged 55 to 70 with urothelial cancer. The CDR3 DNA follows: TGTGCCAGCAGCTTAGAGCGGGGGGCTTCCTACAATGAGCAGTTCTTC. Translating gives CASSLERGASYNEQFF.